Listed below are T cell receptor beta chains from one sample, sequenced in a study of cytomegalovirus exposure and HLA in healthy donors. Data came from immunoSEQ multiplex PCR; TCRdb stores just in-frame clones and leaves some out. The sample comprises some 180,000 clones, 77% of which are singletons, and less than 4.5% rests with the top ten. Sequencing used PBMCs. The receptors shown here come from a woman aged 60 to 75 in good health and CMV-seropositive. Each CDR3 is given with its conserved first and last residue. Each record gives: J gene, V gene, D gene, clone size, CDR3 protein, CDR3 DNA. D genes are given only for firm matches. The size entry is marked missing in some rows and otherwise reads once, few, many or a size class.

TRBJ2-5 TRBV30 TRBD2 NA CAWSNKAGVETQYF TGTGCCTGGAGTAATAAGGCGGGGGTGGAGACCCAGTACTTC
TRBJ1-4 TRBV9 NA NA CASTRTGTTNEKLFF TGTGCCAGTACCCGGACGGGAACAACTAATGAAAAACTGTTTTTT
TRBJ2-1 TRBV19 TRBD2 NA CASSIGLAGGSEQFF TGTGCCAGTAGTATAGGACTAGCGGGGGGCAGTGAGCAGTTCTTC
TRBJ2-2 TRBV11-2 TRBD2 NA CASSAGTINTGELFF TGTGCCAGCAGCGCAGGGACTATTAACACCGGGGAGCTGTTTTTT
TRBJ2-5 TRBV7-2 TRBD2 NA CASSFKRGWAGEGGETQYF TGTGCCAGCAGCTTCAAGAGGGGATGGGCGGGGGAGGGCGGGGAGACCCAGTACTTC
TRBJ1-6 TRBV6-5 NA once CASSYPNSPLHF TGTGCCAGCAGTTACCCAAATTCACCCCTCCACTTT
TRBJ2-2 TRBV5-1 TRBD1 NA CASSLDRGQSTGELFF TGCGCCAGCAGCTTGGATAGGGGGCAGAGCACCGGGGAGCTGTTTTTT
TRBJ1-2 TRBV7-3 TRBD1 NA CASTGDRVHGYTF TGTGCCAGCACCGGAGACAGGGTCCATGGCTACACCTTC
TRBJ2-7 TRBV4-1 TRBD1 NA CASSQARDRDEQYF TGCGCCAGCAGCCAAGCCCGGGACAGGGACGAGCAGTACTTC
TRBJ1-1 TRBV19 NA few CASGSAATNTEAFF TGTGCCAGTGGGTCGGCCGCGACAAACACTGAAGCTTTCTTT
TRBJ2-4 TRBV7-2 TRBD1 NA CASSRTGGLPKNIQYF TGTGCCAGCAGCCGGACAGGGGGCTTACCCAAAAACATTCAGTACTTC
TRBJ1-4 TRBV4-3 NA NA CASSSRGGNEKLFF TGCGCCAGCAGCTCAAGGGGAGGGAATGAAAAACTGTTTTTT
TRBJ2-5 TRBV5-1 TRBD1 once CASSLGQGAMETQYF TGCGCCAGCAGCTTGGGACAGGGGGCAATGGAGACCCAGTACTTC
TRBJ2-5 TRBV29-1 TRBD1 NA CSVDRRGRRETQYF TGCAGCGTTGATCGCAGGGGGCGAAGGGAGACCCAGTACTTC
TRBJ1-2 TRBV18 NA few CASSLTHSSDSSNYGYTF TGTGCCAGCTCACTCACTCATTCTTCCGACAGTTCTAACTATGGCTACACCTTC
TRBJ2-5 TRBV5-1 TRBD1 NA CASSLGTGILETQYF TGCGCCAGCAGCTTGGGGACAGGGATCTTAGAGACCCAGTACTTC
TRBJ1-2 TRBV18 NA NA CASSLGDYGYTF TGTGCCAGCTCACTAGGGGACTATGGCTACACCTTC
TRBJ1-1 TRBV29-1 NA NA CSVEEGGTEAFF TGCAGCGTTGAAGAAGGGGGCACTGAAGCTTTCTTT
TRBJ2-7 TRBV4-1 TRBD2 NA CASSHSGTSGSYEQYF TGCGCCAGCAGCCATTCGGGGACTAGCGGGAGTTACGAGCAGTACTTC
TRBJ1-2 TRBV18 TRBD1 NA CASSPPGTAANYGYTF TGTGCCAGCTCACCACCGGGGACAGCAGCTAACTATGGCTACACCTTC
TRBJ2-7 TRBV5-4 TRBD1 NA CASKRGTGVYEQYF TGTGCCAGCAAGCGGGGGACAGGGGTCTACGAGCAGTACTTC
TRBJ2-7 TRBV2 NA NA CASSETQYEQYF TGTGCCAGCAGTGAAACGCAGTACGAGCAGTACTTC
TRBJ2-7 TRBV28 NA NA CASSSPGVLTLNEQYF TGTGCCAGCAGTTCTCCCGGAGTCCTAACCCTCAACGAGCAGTACTTC
TRBJ2-7 TRBV19 NA NA CASRIGGTAYEQYF TGTGCCAGTAGAATCGGCGGGACAGCCTACGAGCAGTACTTC
TRBJ1-2 TRBV7-9 NA NA CASSLGQNTIKGYTF TGTGCCAGCAGCTTAGGCCAGAACACTATCAAGGGCTACACCTTC
TRBJ2-3 TRBV7-7 TRBD1 few CASSQESGGDTQYF TGTGCCAGCAGCCAGGAATCAGGGGGAGATACGCAGTATTTT
TRBJ2-7 TRBV5-1 TRBD1 NA CASSLAPSDRETPYEQYF TGCGCCAGCAGCTTGGCCCCTTCGGACAGGGAGACGCCCTACGAGCAGTACTTC
TRBJ2-3 TRBV7-9 NA NA CASSLAETGVLGADTQYF TGTGCCAGCAGCTTAGCGGAGACAGGTGTCTTGGGAGCGGATACGCAGTATTTT
TRBJ2-1 TRBV28 NA NA CASSPPDSNNEQFF TGTGCCAGCAGTCCCCCGGACAGTAACAATGAGCAGTTCTTC
TRBJ1-1 TRBV5-1 NA few CASSPSGTEAFF TGCGCCAGCAGCCCATCGGGAACTGAAGCTTTCTTT
TRBJ1-2 TRBV28 TRBD1 NA CASSPSLTGGGGYGYTF TGTGCCAGCAGCCCATCTCTCACAGGGGGTGGGGGCTATGGCTACACCTTC
TRBJ2-3 TRBV5-1 NA NA CASRAETTSTDTQYF TGCGCCAGCAGGGCGGAAACTACTAGCACAGATACGCAGTATTTT
TRBJ1-5 TRBV19 NA NA CASSIGPRAGSNQPQHF TGTGCCAGTAGTATAGGTCCCAGGGCCGGTAGCAATCAGCCCCAGCATTTT
TRBJ2-7 TRBV5-1 TRBD1 NA CASSPGQGVDEQYF TGCGCCAGCAGCCCGGGACAGGGTGTCGACGAGCAGTACTTC
TRBJ2-1 TRBV4-1 TRBD2 NA CASSPLTSTLDEQFF TGCGCCAGCAGCCCATTGACTAGCACGTTAGATGAGCAGTTCTTC
TRBJ1-2 TRBV5-1 NA NA CASSLGQKMYNYGYTF TGCGCCAGCAGCTTAGGACAGAAGATGTATAACTATGGCTACACCTTC
TRBJ2-1 TRBV30 TRBD2 NA CAWREIAGGPRTGYNEQFF TGTGCCTGGAGAGAAATAGCGGGGGGGCCAAGGACCGGCTACAATGAGCAGTTCTTC